This T cell receptor beta chain comes out of a study of blood T cell repertoires in COVID-19. Study context: Nucleic acid was either cDNA or gDNA, and it came from T cells, B-cell-depleted T cells, or PBMCs.

The CDR3 has 17 residues. CDR1 LGHNT and CDR2 FRNRAP come from the germline V gene. The V end lost 0 bases, the J end lost 4 bases, and 19 bases lay between the germline ends. Profiling relied on immunoSEQ multiplex PCR, and the TCRdb table lists in-frame clones only, not all of them. The sample holds some 400,000 clones, about four fifths seen once. The receptor comes from a human donor with acute or convalescent COVID-19. The donor label of this sample is uncertain. The chain has TRBV12-5 and TRBJ2-7; the D is unclear. Sequenced input: peripheral blood. The CDR3 DNA is TGTGCTAGTGGTTTGGTTTTCACCTCCGGGTCCCAGTACGAGCAGTACTTC. It codes for CASGLVFTSGSQYEQYF.